Presented here are 8 T cell receptor beta chains from one specimen sequenced in a study of tumor-infiltrating lymphocytes in primary liver carcinoma. Unsorted bulk tissue (20-30 mg) underwent RNA and DNA co-extraction. A constant-region primer served to make TCR beta cDNA from about 0.5 ug total RNA. ARM-PCR was slightly modified, and three nested multiplex PCR rounds with it gave rise to the TCR beta libraries. The first two PCR rounds, around 10 cycles each, used TRBV1-TRBV30 forward primers and a C-beta reverse primer. TCRdb processed the multiplex PCR reads anew with MiXCR; each CDR3 protein has one entry. The sample carries roughly 120,000 distinct CDR3 sequences, 55% to 65% recorded once. Sequenced input: liver tumor tissue from sampling region 1. Subset reported: tumor region T1, superior pole. These receptors originate from a woman aged 55-70 years with primary liver carcinoma and hepatitis B virus infection.

The rearrangement uses TRBV6-2 or TRBV6-3 and TRBJ2-7, with 8 bases identical to TRBD1. Trimming cost V 11 bases and J 3 bases; bases outside gene matches: 15. This CDR3 comprises 15 residues. CDR1 MNHEY and CDR2 SVGEGT come from the germline V gene. This chain's CDR3 is CADTFRQGRNYEQYF. The CDR3 region has the DNA TGTGCCGACACCTTTCGACAGGGGCGAAACTACGAGCAGTACTTC.

Notes on this clonotype: The junction departs from the called germline gene at one end, perhaps through a read error. V and J are TRBV11-2 and TRBJ1-1; D is unclear. Looked up from germline, CDR1 is SGHAT and CDR2 is FQNNGV. The length of the CDR3 is 14 residues. CDR3 protein: CASSLDRTNIEAFF. As DNA, the CDR3 is TGTGCCAGCAGCTTAGATAGGACGAACATTGAAGCTTTCTTT. Full variable domain (outside the CDR3, taken from reference TRBV11-2 and TRBJ1-1): EAGVAQSPRYKIIEKRQSVAFWCNPISGHATLYWYQQILGQGPKLLIQFQNNGVVDDSQLPKDRFSAERLKGVDSTLKIQPAKLEDSAVYLCASSLDRTNIEAFFGQGTRLTVV.

A single count supports this clonotype. A much larger clonotype is one base distant, so this may be a read error. The chain has TRBV30 and TRBJ2-2; D gene ambiguous. V was cut by 2 bases and J by 7 bases, with 11 bases left in between. This CDR3 is built from 13 residues. CDR1 is GTSNPN and CDR2 is SVGIG in the germline V gene (reference sequence). The CDR3: CAWSIDGIGELFF. CDR3 DNA: TGTGCCTGGAGTATAGATGGAATCGGGGAGCTGTTTTTT.

With regard to this clonotype: One end of the junction does not line up with germline, which may come from a read error. The chain employs TRBV6-6 and TRBJ1-1; 8 positions agree with TRBD1. Per the germline V gene, CDR1 is MNHNY and CDR2 is SVGAGI (reference sequence). The CDR3 spans 15 residues. The CDR3 spells CATSQPYRGKGEALF. The CDR3 DNA reads TGTGCCACCAGTCAACCTTACAGGGGGAAGGGTGAAGCTTTATTT.

Worth noting for this clonotype: One junction end does not reproduce the germline sequence, and a read error may be involved. The chain combines TRBV11-3 with TRBJ2-1; TRBD1 or TRBD2 may be the D gene (5 bases each). CDR1 SGHNT and CDR2 YENEEA come from the germline V gene. The CDR3 has 16 residues. CDR3 in DNA: TGTCCCAGCAGCTTAGCATGGGGGACGACCTACAATGAGCAGTTCTTC. Encoded protein: CPSSLAWGTTYNEQFF.

Remarks on this clonotype: A much larger clone sits a single nucleotide away, making a read error possible. The CDR3 bases are TGTGCCAGCAGCTTGTTTCTAGCGGGAACGTGGTACGAGCAGTACTTC. Translation gives CASSLFLAGTWYEQYF. The V and J genes are TRBV7-8 and TRBJ2-7; 9 bases line up with TRBD2. The V segment lost 3 bases and the J segment 4 bases; nucleotides outside the gene matches: 10. Per germline, CDR1 SGHVS and CDR2 FQNEAQ. The CDR3 runs 16 residues.

This clonotype came up once. The V call is TRBV29-1, the J call TRBJ2-4, with TRBD1 identical over 7 bases. The CDR3 runs to 15 residues. Germline assignment: CDR1 SQVTM and CDR2 ANQGSEA. Losses at the gene ends were 6 bases for V and 5 bases for J; bases not matched to a gene: 13. This chain's CDR3 is CSVTPRGTAQNIQYF. Here the CDR3 DNA reads TGCAGCGTAACTCCCAGGGGGACAGCTCAAAACATTCAGTACTTC. Full variable domain (missing parts from reference TRBV29-1 and TRBJ2-4): SAVISQKPSRDICQRGTSLTIQCQVDSQVTMMFWYRQQPGQSLTLIATANQGSEATYESGFVIDKFPISRPNLTFSTLTVSNMSPEDSSIYLCSVTPRGTAQNIQYFGAGTRLSVL.

V is TRBV28 and J is TRBJ1-4; D uncertain. Trimming shortened V by 5 bases and J by 8 bases, and 27 bases separated the two germline ends. The CDR3 extends over 18 amino acids. Germline CDR1 MDHEN, CDR2 SYDVKM. CDR3 sequence reads: CASSPVYQRLQREEKLFF. The DNA for the CDR3 is TGTGCCAGCAGTCCCGTCTATCAGCGCCTACAACGGGAGGAAAAACTGTTTTTT.